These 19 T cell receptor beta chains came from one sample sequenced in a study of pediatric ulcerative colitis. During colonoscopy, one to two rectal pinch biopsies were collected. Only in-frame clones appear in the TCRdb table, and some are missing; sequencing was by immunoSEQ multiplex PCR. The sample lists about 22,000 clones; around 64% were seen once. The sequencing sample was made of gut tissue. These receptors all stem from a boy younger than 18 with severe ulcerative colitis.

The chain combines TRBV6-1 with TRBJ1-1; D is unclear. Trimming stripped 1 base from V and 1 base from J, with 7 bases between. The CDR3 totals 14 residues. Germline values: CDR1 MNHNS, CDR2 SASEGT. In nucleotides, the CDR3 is TGTGCCAGCAGTGAAGGGGTAGAGAACACTGAAGCTTTCTTT. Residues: CASSEGVENTEAFF.

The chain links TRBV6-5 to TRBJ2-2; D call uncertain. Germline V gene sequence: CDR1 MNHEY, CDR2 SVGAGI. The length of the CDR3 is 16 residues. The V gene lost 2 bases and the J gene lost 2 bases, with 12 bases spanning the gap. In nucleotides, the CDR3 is TGTGCCAGCAGTTACGCCCAGCAGGCAAACACCGGGGAGCTGTTTTTT. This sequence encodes CASSYAQQANTGELFF.

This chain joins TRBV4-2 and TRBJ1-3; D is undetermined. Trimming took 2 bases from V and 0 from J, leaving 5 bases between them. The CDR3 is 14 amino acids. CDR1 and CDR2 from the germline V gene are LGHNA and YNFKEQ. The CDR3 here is CASSQPSSGNTIYF. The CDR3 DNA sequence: TGTGCCAGCAGCCAACCCAGCTCTGGAAACACCATATATTTT.

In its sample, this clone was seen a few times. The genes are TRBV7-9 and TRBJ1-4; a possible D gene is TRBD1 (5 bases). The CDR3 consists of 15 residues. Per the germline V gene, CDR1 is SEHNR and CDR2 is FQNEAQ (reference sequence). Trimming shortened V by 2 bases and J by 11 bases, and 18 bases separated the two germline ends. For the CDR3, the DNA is TGTGCCAGCAGCTTATTTTCTCCCGTAGAGGGGAAACTGTTTTTT. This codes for CASSLFSPVEGKLFF.

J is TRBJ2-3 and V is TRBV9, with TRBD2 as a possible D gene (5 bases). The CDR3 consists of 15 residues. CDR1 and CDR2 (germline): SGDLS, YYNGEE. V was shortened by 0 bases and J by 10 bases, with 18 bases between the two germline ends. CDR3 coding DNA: TGTGCCAGCAGCGTAGAGCCGGGAACGAAAGCGGCGCAGTATTTT. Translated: CASSVEPGTKAAQYF.

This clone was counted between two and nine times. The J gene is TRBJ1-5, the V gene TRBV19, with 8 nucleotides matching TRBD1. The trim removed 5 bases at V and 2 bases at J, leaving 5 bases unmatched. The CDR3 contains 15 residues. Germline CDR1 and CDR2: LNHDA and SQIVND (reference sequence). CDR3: CASSVLTGGNQPQHF. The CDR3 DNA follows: TGTGCCAGTAGTGTCCTGACAGGGGGCAATCAGCCCCAGCATTTT.

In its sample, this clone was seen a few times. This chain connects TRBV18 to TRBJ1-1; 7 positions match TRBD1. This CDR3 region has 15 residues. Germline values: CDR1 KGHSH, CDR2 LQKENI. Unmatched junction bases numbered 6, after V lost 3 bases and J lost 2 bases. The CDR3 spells CASSPLTGANTEAFF. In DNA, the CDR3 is TGTGCCAGCTCACCCCTAACAGGGGCCAACACTGAAGCTTTCTTT.

CDR3 amino acids: CASSRARAHYEQYF. For the CDR3, the DNA is TGTGCCAGCAGCCGGGCACGGGCCCACTACGAGCAGTACTTC. The J gene is TRBJ2-7, the V gene TRBV7-3; no definite D call. The CDR3 totals 14 residues. Trimming removed 5 bases at V and 3 bases at J, with 14 bases between. Looked up from germline, CDR1 is SGHTA and CDR2 is FQGTGA.

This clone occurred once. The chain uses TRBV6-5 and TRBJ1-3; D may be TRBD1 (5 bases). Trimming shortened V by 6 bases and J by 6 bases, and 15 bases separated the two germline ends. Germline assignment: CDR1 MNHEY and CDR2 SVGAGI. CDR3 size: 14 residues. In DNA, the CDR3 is TGTGCCAGCAGCCGGGACGCAAGCCTAAACACCATATATTTT. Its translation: CASSRDASLNTIYF.

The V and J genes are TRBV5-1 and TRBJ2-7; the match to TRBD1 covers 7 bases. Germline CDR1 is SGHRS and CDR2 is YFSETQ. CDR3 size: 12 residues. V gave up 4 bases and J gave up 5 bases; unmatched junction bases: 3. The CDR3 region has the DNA TGCGCCAGCAGCGAAACAGGGGACGAGCAGTACTTC. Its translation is CASSETGDEQYF.

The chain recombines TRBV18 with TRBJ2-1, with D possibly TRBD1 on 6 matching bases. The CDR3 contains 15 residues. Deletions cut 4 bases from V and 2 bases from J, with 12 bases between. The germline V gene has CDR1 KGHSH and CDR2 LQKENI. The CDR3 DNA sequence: TGTGCCAGCTCACTTGGACAGACAACCTACAATGAGCAGTTCTTC. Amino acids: CASSLGQTTYNEQFF.

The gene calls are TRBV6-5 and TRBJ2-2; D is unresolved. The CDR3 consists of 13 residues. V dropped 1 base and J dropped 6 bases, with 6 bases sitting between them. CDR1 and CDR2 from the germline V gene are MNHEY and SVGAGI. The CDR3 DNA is TGTGCCAGCAGTTACTTCGGTCCCGGGGAGCTGTTTTTT. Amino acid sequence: CASSYFGPGELFF.

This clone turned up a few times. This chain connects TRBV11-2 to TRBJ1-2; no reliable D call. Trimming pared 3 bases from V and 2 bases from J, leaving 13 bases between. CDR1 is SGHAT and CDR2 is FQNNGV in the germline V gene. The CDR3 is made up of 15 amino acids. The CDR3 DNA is TGTGCCAGCAGCTTGGTTCCGGGAATCAACTATGGCTACACCTTC. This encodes CASSLVPGINYGYTF.

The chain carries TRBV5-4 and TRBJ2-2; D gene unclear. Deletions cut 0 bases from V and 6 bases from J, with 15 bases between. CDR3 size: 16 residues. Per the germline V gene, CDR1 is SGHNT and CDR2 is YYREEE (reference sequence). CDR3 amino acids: CASSLDPTATAGELFF. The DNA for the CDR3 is TGTGCCAGCAGCTTGGACCCTACCGCCACAGCCGGGGAGCTGTTTTTT. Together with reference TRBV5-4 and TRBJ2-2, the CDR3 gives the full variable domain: ETGVTQSPTHLIKTRGQQVTLRCSSQSGHNTVSWYQQALGQGPQFIFQYYREEENGRGNFPPRFSGLQFPNYSSELNVNALELDDSALYLCASSLDPTATAGELFFGEGSRLTVL.

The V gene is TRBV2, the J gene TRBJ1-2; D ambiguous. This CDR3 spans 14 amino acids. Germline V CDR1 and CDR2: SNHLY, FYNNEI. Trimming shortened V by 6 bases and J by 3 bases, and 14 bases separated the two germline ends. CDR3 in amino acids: CASRRIASDYGYTF. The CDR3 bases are TGTGCCAGCAGGAGGATTGCGTCTGACTATGGCTACACCTTC.

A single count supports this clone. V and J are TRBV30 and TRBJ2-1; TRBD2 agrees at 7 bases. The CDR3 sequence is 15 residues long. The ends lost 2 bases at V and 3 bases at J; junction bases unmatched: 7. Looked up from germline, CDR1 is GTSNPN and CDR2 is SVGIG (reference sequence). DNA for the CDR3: TGTGCCTGGAGTCCCATCGGGACTATCTACAATGAGCAGTTCTTC. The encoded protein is CAWSPIGTIYNEQFF.

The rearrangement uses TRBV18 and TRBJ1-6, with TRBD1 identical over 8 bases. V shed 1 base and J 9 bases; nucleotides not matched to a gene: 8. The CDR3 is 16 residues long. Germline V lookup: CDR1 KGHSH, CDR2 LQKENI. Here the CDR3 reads CASSPLSDREVSPLHF. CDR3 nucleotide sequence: TGTGCCAGCTCACCACTTTCGGACAGGGAGGTTTCACCCCTCCACTTT.

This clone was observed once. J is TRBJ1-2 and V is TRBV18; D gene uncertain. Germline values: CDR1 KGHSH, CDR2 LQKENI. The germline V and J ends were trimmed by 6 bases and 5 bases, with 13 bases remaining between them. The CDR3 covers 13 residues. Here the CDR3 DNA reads TGTGCCAGCTCCCGGGATCAGACATATGGCTACACCTTC. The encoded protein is CASSRDQTYGYTF.

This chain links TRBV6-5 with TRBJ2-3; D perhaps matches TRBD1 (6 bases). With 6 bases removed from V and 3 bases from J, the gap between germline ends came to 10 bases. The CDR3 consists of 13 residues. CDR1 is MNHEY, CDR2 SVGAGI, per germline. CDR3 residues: CASRRDMTDTQYF. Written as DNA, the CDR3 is TGTGCCAGCAGACGGGACATGACAGATACGCAGTATTTT.